The rows below give T cell receptor beta chains drawn from one sample of a study of human T cells and chemical hapten exposure. TCRdb itself ran the RACE reads through MiXCR, one entry per CDR3 protein. Of 70,000 to 85,000 distinct CDR3 sequences in the sample, about 8.6% were seen once. The material sequenced was whole blood. Receptors were obtained from a male donor in good health. Some clones in this sample may be carry-over from other donors' samples. Both conserved end residues are part of each CDR3. Each record gives: clone size, V gene, J gene, D gene, CDR3 DNA, CDR3 protein. D genes are given only for firm matches. Clone sizes are given selectively: once, few, many, or a class where the clone is expanded.

clone size: NA; V gene: TRBV27; J gene: TRBJ2-7; D gene: NA; CDR3 DNA: TGTGCCAGCAGTTTATCGGCGGGAATCTACGAGCAGTACTTC; CDR3 protein: CASSLSAGIYEQYF
clone size: NA; V gene: TRBV20-1; J gene: TRBJ2-4; D gene: NA; CDR3 DNA: TGCAGTGCTAGAGATGAAGCCAAAAACATTCAGTACTTC; CDR3 protein: CSARDEAKNIQYF
clone size: few; V gene: TRBV5-1; J gene: TRBJ1-6; D gene: NA; CDR3 DNA: TGCGCCAGCAGCTTGAGCATGCCAGGGGATTCACCCCTCCACTTT; CDR3 protein: CASSLSMPGDSPLHF
clone size: few; V gene: TRBV29-1; J gene: TRBJ1-3; D gene: NA; CDR3 DNA: TGCAGCGTCGGGATCTCTGGAAACACCATATATTTT; CDR3 protein: CSVGISGNTIYF
clone size: NA; V gene: TRBV25-1; J gene: TRBJ1-6; D gene: NA; CDR3 DNA: TGTGCCAGCAGTGACTGGACTAAGGAGAATTCACCCCTCCACTTT; CDR3 protein: CASSDWTKENSPLHF
clone size: NA; V gene: TRBV7-2; J gene: TRBJ2-1; D gene: TRBD2; CDR3 DNA: TGTGCCAGCAGCTTAGTGTCAGCGGGGGACACCTACAATGAGCAGTTCTTC; CDR3 protein: CASSLVSAGDTYNEQFF
clone size: few; V gene: TRBV6-1; J gene: TRBJ1-5; D gene: NA; CDR3 DNA: TGTGCCAGCAGTGAACGCAATCAGCCCCAGCATTTT; CDR3 protein: CASSERNQPQHF
clone size: few; V gene: TRBV19; J gene: TRBJ2-7; D gene: NA; CDR3 DNA: TGTGCCAGTAGTTCCGGGACTTACAACTACGAGCAGTACTTC; CDR3 protein: CASSSGTYNYEQYF
clone size: few; V gene: TRBV7-9; J gene: TRBJ2-5; D gene: NA; CDR3 DNA: TGTGCCAGCAGCTTAGGTCCAGCTCCCCAAGAGACCCAGTACTTC; CDR3 protein: CASSLGPAPQETQYF
clone size: many; V gene: TRBV20-1; J gene: TRBJ2-5; D gene: NA; CDR3 DNA: TGCAGTGCTAGAGATGTGGCCGTTCTCGAGTACTTC; CDR3 protein: CSARDVAVLEYF
clone size: few; V gene: TRBV7-9; J gene: TRBJ1-1; D gene: NA; CDR3 DNA: TGTGCCAGCAGCTTAGCGACCACTGAAGCTTTCTTT; CDR3 protein: CASSLATTEAFF
clone size: few; V gene: TRBV20-1; J gene: TRBJ2-7; D gene: NA; CDR3 DNA: TGCAGTGCTTGTTCCGGGACACGGAATCTGCAGTACTTC; CDR3 protein: CSACSGTRNLQYF
clone size: NA; V gene: TRBV11-2; J gene: TRBJ1-1; D gene: TRBD1; CDR3 DNA: TGTGCCAGCAGCCCAGGACAGGCTGACACTGAAGCTTTCTTT; CDR3 protein: CASSPGQADTEAFF
clone size: many; V gene: TRBV29-1; J gene: TRBJ1-1; D gene: NA; CDR3 DNA: TGCAGCGTGCCAGGGTTGTCTGAAGCTTTCTTT; CDR3 protein: CSVPGLSEAFF
clone size: NA; V gene: TRBV6-1; J gene: TRBJ1-4; D gene: NA; CDR3 DNA: TGTGCCAGCAAGCACACCGTTTCTAATGAAAAACTGTTTTTT; CDR3 protein: CASKHTVSNEKLFF
clone size: few; V gene: TRBV7-9; J gene: TRBJ2-4; D gene: NA; CDR3 DNA: TGTGCCAGCAGCCCGGGGATATCTAGAACGGGCAAAAACATTCAGTACTTC; CDR3 protein: CASSPGISRTGKNIQYF
clone size: many; V gene: TRBV14; J gene: TRBJ2-7; D gene: NA; CDR3 DNA: TGTGCCAGCAGCCGAGGACCTGAGGTCTACGAGCAGTACTTC; CDR3 protein: CASSRGPEVYEQYF
clone size: many; V gene: TRBV18; J gene: TRBJ2-3; D gene: NA; CDR3 DNA: TGTGCCAGCTCACCACTGGGGGATACGCAGTATTTT; CDR3 protein: CASSPLGDTQYF
clone size: NA; V gene: TRBV27; J gene: TRBJ1-6; D gene: TRBD1; CDR3 DNA: TGTGCCAGCAGTTTATCCCTCCGCAGGGGGAGGTCACCCCTCCACTTT; CDR3 protein: CASSLSLRRGRSPLHF
clone size: many; V gene: TRBV7-2; J gene: TRBJ2-3; D gene: TRBD2; CDR3 DNA: TGTGCCAGCAGCCATGGGACTAGCTGGCCCGTAGATACGCAGTATTTT; CDR3 protein: CASSHGTSWPVDTQYF
clone size: NA; V gene: TRBV27; J gene: TRBJ2-5; D gene: NA; CDR3 DNA: TGTGCCAGCAGTTTAAGTAGAGGAGAGACCCAGTACTTC; CDR3 protein: CASSLSRGETQYF
clone size: NA; V gene: TRBV20-1; J gene: TRBJ1-3; D gene: NA; CDR3 DNA: TGCAGTGCTTCCGGGACGGAGGGTCCGGGCATATATTTT; CDR3 protein: CSASGTEGPGIYF
clone size: few; V gene: TRBV29-1; J gene: TRBJ1-1; D gene: NA; CDR3 DNA: TGCAGCGTTGAAGAAAGGGCTGAAGCTTTCTTT; CDR3 protein: CSVEERAEAFF
clone size: many; V gene: TRBV10-3; J gene: TRBJ2-6; D gene: NA; CDR3 DNA: TGTGCCATCAGTGCGGCCTCTGGGGCCAACGTCCTGACTTTC; CDR3 protein: CAISAASGANVLTF
clone size: many; V gene: TRBV18; J gene: TRBJ1-1; D gene: NA; CDR3 DNA: TGTGCCAGCTCACCTGGTATGAACACTGAAGCTTTCTTT; CDR3 protein: CASSPGMNTEAFF
clone size: few; V gene: TRBV6-2/TRBV6-3; J gene: TRBJ1-5; D gene: TRBD1; CDR3 DNA: TGTGCCAGCAGTTGGACAGGGAGCAATCAGCCCCAGCATTTT; CDR3 protein: CASSWTGSNQPQHF
clone size: NA; V gene: TRBV29-1; J gene: TRBJ2-2; D gene: TRBD2; CDR3 DNA: TGCAGCGTTGAAGAAGCGACGGGGGGGACCGGGGAGCTGTTTTTT; CDR3 protein: CSVEEATGGTGELFF
clone size: few; V gene: TRBV5-1; J gene: TRBJ2-7; D gene: NA; CDR3 DNA: TGCGCCAGCAGTGTACCGGCCTCCTACGAGCAGTACTTC; CDR3 protein: CASSVPASYEQYF
clone size: NA; V gene: TRBV20-1; J gene: TRBJ1-6; D gene: TRBD1; CDR3 DNA: TGCAGTGCTAGATCAGTCCAGGGGGCATCACCCCTCCACTTT; CDR3 protein: CSARSVQGASPLHF
clone size: many; V gene: TRBV5-1; J gene: TRBJ2-2; D gene: NA; CDR3 DNA: TGCGCCAGCAGCTTGCGGGACTTTAACACCGGGGAGCTGTTTTTT; CDR3 protein: CASSLRDFNTGELFF
clone size: few; V gene: TRBV5-1; J gene: TRBJ2-7; D gene: NA; CDR3 DNA: TGCGCCAGCAGCTTGGGGCAGAAAACCTACGAGCAGTACTTC; CDR3 protein: CASSLGQKTYEQYF
clone size: NA; V gene: TRBV5-5; J gene: TRBJ2-6; D gene: NA; CDR3 DNA: TGTGCCAGCAGTCCCGGGCCGCTCTCTGGGGCCAACGTCCTGACTTTC; CDR3 protein: CASSPGPLSGANVLTF
clone size: NA; V gene: TRBV2; J gene: TRBJ2-2; D gene: TRBD1; CDR3 DNA: TGTGCCAGCAGGGGACAGGACACCGGGGAGCTGTTTTTT; CDR3 protein: CASRGQDTGELFF
clone size: many; V gene: TRBV20-1; J gene: TRBJ1-1; D gene: NA; CDR3 DNA: TGCAGTGCTAGGGTTGTGCGTCAGGGGAGGCTTGAAGCTTTCTTT; CDR3 protein: CSARVVRQGRLEAFF
clone size: NA; V gene: TRBV12-3/TRBV12-4; J gene: TRBJ1-1; D gene: NA; CDR3 DNA: TGTGCCAGCAGTATCGGACAGGAAGCTTTCTTT; CDR3 protein: CASSIGQEAFF
clone size: NA; V gene: TRBV7-3; J gene: TRBJ1-6; D gene: NA; CDR3 DNA: TGTGCCAGCAGCTTAGGGGTTGGTAATTCACCCCTCCACTTT; CDR3 protein: CASSLGVGNSPLHF
clone size: NA; V gene: TRBV5-1; J gene: TRBJ1-1; D gene: NA; CDR3 DNA: TGCGCCAGCAGCCAAAGGACAGCCGGAGGGACTGAAGCTTTCTTT; CDR3 protein: CASSQRTAGGTEAFF
clone size: few; V gene: TRBV9; J gene: TRBJ2-3; D gene: TRBD2; CDR3 DNA: TGTGCCAGCAGCGTAGGTAGCGGGGCCCTCACAGATACGCAGTATTTT; CDR3 protein: CASSVGSGALTDTQYF
clone size: few; V gene: TRBV20-1; J gene: TRBJ2-1; D gene: TRBD2; CDR3 DNA: TGCAGTGCTAGATCTAGCGGTCTTCCGAACAATGAGCAGTTCTTC; CDR3 protein: CSARSSGLPNNEQFF
clone size: NA; V gene: TRBV12-3/TRBV12-4; J gene: TRBJ1-6; D gene: TRBD1; CDR3 DNA: TGTGCCAGCAGCCCAGGGGGGAGCTCCTATAATTCACCCCTCCACTTT; CDR3 protein: CASSPGGSSYNSPLHF
clone size: few; V gene: TRBV14; J gene: TRBJ1-1; D gene: NA; CDR3 DNA: TGTGCCAGCAGCCAGGGAACTGAAGCTTTCTTT; CDR3 protein: CASSQGTEAFF
clone size: few; V gene: TRBV4-2; J gene: TRBJ1-1; D gene: NA; CDR3 DNA: TGTGCCAGCAGCCAAGAGGTGGACGGACGAACACTGAAAGCTTTCTTT; CDR3 protein: CASSQEVDGRTLKAFF
clone size: NA; V gene: TRBV3-1; J gene: TRBJ2-1; D gene: TRBD2; CDR3 DNA: TGTGCCAGCAGCCAAACTAGCGGGAGTTGGGATGAGCAGTTCTTC; CDR3 protein: CASSQTSGSWDEQFF
clone size: few; V gene: TRBV10-3; J gene: TRBJ1-5; D gene: NA; CDR3 DNA: TGTGCCATCTCCCCGGGTAGCAATCAGCCCCAGCATTTT; CDR3 protein: CAISPGSNQPQHF
clone size: few; V gene: TRBV5-1; J gene: TRBJ1-1; D gene: NA; CDR3 DNA: TGCGCCAGCAGCTCTCCGACTGAAGCTTTCTTT; CDR3 protein: CASSSPTEAFF
clone size: many; V gene: TRBV12-3/TRBV12-4; J gene: TRBJ1-2; D gene: TRBD1; CDR3 DNA: TGTGCCAGCAGTTCTACAGGGGGCTATGGCTACACCTTC; CDR3 protein: CASSSTGGYGYTF
clone size: many; V gene: TRBV7-9; J gene: TRBJ2-2; D gene: NA; CDR3 DNA: TGTGCCAGCAGCTCGTCGGGAGAACGAACCGGGGAGCTGTTTTTT; CDR3 protein: CASSSSGERTGELFF
clone size: NA; V gene: TRBV2; J gene: TRBJ1-5; D gene: NA; CDR3 DNA: TGTGCCAGCAGTTCCCGGGACATAGGACAGCCCCAGCATTTT; CDR3 protein: CASSSRDIGQPQHF
clone size: few; V gene: TRBV7-8; J gene: TRBJ1-1; D gene: NA; CDR3 DNA: TGTGCCAGCAGCTTAGAGTACCCCACCATGAACACTGAAGCTTTCTTT; CDR3 protein: CASSLEYPTMNTEAFF
clone size: many; V gene: TRBV5-1; J gene: TRBJ2-7; D gene: NA; CDR3 DNA: TGCGCCAGCAGTTCCCTGGGGCGCTACGAGCAGTACTTC; CDR3 protein: CASSSLGRYEQYF
clone size: few; V gene: TRBV20-1; J gene: TRBJ1-4; D gene: NA; CDR3 DNA: TGCAGTGCTAGACAGGAAGGAGGAGAAAAACTGTTTTTT; CDR3 protein: CSARQEGGEKLFF
clone size: NA; V gene: TRBV7-9; J gene: TRBJ2-1; D gene: TRBD2; CDR3 DNA: TGTGCCAGCGTCGGGACTAGCGGGAGAAGAGGGTACAATGAGCAGTTCTTC; CDR3 protein: CASVGTSGRRGYNEQFF
clone size: NA; V gene: TRBV6-1; J gene: TRBJ2-7; D gene: TRBD1; CDR3 DNA: TGTGCCGGAAAGGACAGGGGGCGGGGAGAGCAGTACTTC; CDR3 protein: CAGKDRGRGEQYF
clone size: many; V gene: TRBV4-1; J gene: TRBJ1-1; D gene: NA; CDR3 DNA: TGCGCCAGCAGTCCGCAGGGGACGAACACTGAAGCTTTCTTT; CDR3 protein: CASSPQGTNTEAFF
clone size: many; V gene: TRBV12-3/TRBV12-4; J gene: TRBJ1-2; D gene: NA; CDR3 DNA: TGTGCCAGCAGTTCCCCCATGGAGGCCCACTATGGCTACACCTTC; CDR3 protein: CASSSPMEAHYGYTF
clone size: NA; V gene: TRBV10-3; J gene: TRBJ2-7; D gene: TRBD1; CDR3 DNA: TGTGCCATCAGTGAGTCCAAGCGACAGGGGAATCGTGAGCAGTACTTC; CDR3 protein: CAISESKRQGNREQYF
clone size: few; V gene: TRBV13; J gene: TRBJ2-2; D gene: NA; CDR3 DNA: TGTGCCAGCAGCTTAGGTGCGGCGAACACCGGGGAGCTGTTTTTT; CDR3 protein: CASSLGAANTGELFF
clone size: NA; V gene: TRBV27; J gene: TRBJ2-5; D gene: NA; CDR3 DNA: TGTGCCAGCAGTTTTCGTGGCAGGCTAATCCAAGAGACCCAGTACTTC; CDR3 protein: CASSFRGRLIQETQYF
clone size: many; V gene: TRBV6-6; J gene: TRBJ1-5; D gene: NA; CDR3 DNA: TGTGCCAGCAGTTACAAGGGTAGCAATCAGCCCCAGCATTTT; CDR3 protein: CASSYKGSNQPQHF